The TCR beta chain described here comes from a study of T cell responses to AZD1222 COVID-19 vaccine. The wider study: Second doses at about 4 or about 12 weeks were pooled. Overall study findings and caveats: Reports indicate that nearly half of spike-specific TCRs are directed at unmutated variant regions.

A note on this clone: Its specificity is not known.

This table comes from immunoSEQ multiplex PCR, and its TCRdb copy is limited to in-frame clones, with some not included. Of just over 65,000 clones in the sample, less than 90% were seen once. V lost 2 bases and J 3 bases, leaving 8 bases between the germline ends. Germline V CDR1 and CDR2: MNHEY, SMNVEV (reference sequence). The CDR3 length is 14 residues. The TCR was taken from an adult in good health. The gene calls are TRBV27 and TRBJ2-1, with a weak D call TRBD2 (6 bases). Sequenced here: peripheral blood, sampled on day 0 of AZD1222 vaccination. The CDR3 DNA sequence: TGTGCCAGCAGTTTAGGGCGGGACTACAATGAGCAGTTCTTC. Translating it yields CASSLGRDYNEQFF.